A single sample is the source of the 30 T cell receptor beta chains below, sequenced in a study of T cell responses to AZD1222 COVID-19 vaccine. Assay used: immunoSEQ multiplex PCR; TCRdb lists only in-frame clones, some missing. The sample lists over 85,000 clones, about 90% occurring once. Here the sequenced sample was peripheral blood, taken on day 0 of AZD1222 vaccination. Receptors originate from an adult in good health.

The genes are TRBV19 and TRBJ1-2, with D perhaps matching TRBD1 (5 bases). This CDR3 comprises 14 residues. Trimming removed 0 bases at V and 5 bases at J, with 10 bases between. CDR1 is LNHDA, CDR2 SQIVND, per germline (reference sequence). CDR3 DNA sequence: TGTGCCAGTAGTATAGATACGCAGGGATATGGCTACACCTTC. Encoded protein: CASSIDTQGYGYTF.

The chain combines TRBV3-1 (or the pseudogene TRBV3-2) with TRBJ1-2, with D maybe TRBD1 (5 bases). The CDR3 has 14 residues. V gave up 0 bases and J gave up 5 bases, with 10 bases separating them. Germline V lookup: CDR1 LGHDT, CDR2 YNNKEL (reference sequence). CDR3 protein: CASSQDVAGYGYTF. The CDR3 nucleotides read TGTGCCAGCAGCCAAGATGTGGCAGGGTATGGCTACACCTTC.

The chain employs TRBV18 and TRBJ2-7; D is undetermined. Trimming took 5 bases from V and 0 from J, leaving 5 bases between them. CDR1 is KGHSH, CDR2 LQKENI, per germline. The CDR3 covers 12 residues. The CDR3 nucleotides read TGTGCCAGCTCATCGGGCTCCTACGAGCAGTACTTC. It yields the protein CASSSGSYEQYF.

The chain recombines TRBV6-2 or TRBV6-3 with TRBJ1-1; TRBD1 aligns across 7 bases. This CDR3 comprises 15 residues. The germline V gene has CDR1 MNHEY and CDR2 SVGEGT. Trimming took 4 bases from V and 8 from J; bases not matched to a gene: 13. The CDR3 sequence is CASSSYTPGRGEAFF. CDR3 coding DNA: TGTGCCAGCAGTTCCTATACCCCCGGCAGGGGGGAAGCTTTCTTT.

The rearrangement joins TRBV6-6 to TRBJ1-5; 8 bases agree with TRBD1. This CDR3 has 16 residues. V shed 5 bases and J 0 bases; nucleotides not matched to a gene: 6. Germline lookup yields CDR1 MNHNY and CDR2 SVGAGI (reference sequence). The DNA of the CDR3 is TGTGCCAGCAGTAAACAGGGGGGCTATAGCAATCAGCCCCAGCATTTT. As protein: CASSKQGGYSNQPQHF.

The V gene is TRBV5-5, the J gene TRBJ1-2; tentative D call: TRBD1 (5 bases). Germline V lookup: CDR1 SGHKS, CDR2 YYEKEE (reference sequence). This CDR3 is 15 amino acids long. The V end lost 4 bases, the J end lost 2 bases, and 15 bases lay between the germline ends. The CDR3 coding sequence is TGTGCCAGCAGCCTGGGGCGGATCCAGAACTATGGCTACACCTTC. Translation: CASSLGRIQNYGYTF.

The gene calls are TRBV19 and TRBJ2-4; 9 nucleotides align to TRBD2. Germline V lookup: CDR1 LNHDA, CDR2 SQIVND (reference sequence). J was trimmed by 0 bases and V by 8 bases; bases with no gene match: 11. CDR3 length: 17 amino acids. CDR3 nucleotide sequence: TGTGCCAGTTCTACCGCCCCTAGCGGGGTAGCCAAAAACATTCAGTACTTC. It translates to CASSTAPSGVAKNIQYF.

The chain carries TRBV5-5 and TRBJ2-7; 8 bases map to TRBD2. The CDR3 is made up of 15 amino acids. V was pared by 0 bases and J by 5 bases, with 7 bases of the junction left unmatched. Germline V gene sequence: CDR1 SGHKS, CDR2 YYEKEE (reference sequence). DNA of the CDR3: TGTGCCAGCAGCTTGGAGTCACTAGCGGACCACGAGCAGTACTTC. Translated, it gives CASSLESLADHEQYF.

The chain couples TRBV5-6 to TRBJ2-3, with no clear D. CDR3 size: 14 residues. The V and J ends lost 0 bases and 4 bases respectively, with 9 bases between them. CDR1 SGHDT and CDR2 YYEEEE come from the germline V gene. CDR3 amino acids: CASSLGFGADTQYF. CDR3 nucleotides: TGTGCCAGCAGCTTGGGGTTTGGGGCAGATACGCAGTATTTT.

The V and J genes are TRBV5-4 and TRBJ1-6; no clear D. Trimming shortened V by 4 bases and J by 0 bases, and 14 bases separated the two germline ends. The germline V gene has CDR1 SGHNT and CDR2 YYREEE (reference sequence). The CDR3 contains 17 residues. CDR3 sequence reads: CASSEDTTSSYNSPLHF. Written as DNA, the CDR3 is TGTGCCAGCAGCGAAGACACTACTAGCTCCTATAATTCACCCCTCCACTTT.

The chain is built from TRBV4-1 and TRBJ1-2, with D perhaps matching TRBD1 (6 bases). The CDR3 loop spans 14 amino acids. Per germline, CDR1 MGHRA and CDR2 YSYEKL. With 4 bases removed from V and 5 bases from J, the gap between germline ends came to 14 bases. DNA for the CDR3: TGCGCCAGCAGCCCCCCCGGGGGCCGGTATGGCTACACCTTC. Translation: CASSPPGGRYGYTF.

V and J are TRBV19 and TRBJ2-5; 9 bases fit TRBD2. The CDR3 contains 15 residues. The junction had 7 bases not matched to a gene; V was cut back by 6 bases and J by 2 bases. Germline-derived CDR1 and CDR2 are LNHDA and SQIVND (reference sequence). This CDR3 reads CASRGSGGQQETQYF. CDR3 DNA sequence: TGTGCCAGTAGAGGTAGCGGGGGCCAACAAGAGACCCAGTACTTC.

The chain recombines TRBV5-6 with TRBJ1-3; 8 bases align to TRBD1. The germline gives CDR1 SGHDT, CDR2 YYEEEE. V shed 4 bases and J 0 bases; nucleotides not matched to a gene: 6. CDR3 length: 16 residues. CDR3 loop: CASSRGTGDSGNTIYF. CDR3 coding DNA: TGTGCCAGCAGCCGAGGGACAGGAGACTCTGGAAACACCATATATTTT.

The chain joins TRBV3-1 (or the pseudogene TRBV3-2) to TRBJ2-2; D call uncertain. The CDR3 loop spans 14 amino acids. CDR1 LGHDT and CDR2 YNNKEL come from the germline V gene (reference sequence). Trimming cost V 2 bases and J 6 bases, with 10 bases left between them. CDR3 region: CASSQMTGAGELFF. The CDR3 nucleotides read TGTGCCAGCAGCCAAATGACTGGGGCCGGGGAGCTGTTTTTT.

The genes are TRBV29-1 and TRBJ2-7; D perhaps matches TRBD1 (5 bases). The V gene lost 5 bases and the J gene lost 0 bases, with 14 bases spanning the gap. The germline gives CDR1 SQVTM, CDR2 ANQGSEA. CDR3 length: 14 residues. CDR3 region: CSVTGQGSSYEQYF. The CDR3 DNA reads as TGCAGCGTTACCGGGCAGGGAAGCTCCTACGAGCAGTACTTC.

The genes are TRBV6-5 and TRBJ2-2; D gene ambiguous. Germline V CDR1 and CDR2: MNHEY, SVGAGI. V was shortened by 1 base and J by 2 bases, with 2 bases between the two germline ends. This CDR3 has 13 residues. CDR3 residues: CASSYYNTGELFF. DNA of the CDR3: TGTGCCAGCAGTTACTACAACACCGGGGAGCTGTTTTTT.

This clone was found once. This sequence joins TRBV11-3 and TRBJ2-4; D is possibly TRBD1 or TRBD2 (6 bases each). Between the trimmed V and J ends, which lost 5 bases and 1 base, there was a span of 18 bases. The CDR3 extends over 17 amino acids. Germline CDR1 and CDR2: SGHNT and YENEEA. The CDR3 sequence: CASSARGGSEAKNIQYF. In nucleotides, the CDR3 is TGTGCCAGCAGCGCCCGAGGGGGGTCCGAGGCCAAAAACATTCAGTACTTC.

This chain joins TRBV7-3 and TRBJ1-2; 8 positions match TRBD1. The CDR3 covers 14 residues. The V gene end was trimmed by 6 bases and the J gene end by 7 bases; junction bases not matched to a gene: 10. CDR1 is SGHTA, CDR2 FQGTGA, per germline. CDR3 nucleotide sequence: TGTGCCAGCAGTTACACAGGGGGAGAACGTGGCTACACCTTC. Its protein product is CASSYTGGERGYTF.

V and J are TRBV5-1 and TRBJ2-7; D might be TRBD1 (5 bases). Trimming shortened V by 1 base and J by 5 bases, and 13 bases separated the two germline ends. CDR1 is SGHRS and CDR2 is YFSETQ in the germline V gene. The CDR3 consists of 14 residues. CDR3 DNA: TGCGCCAGCAGCTTGAGGGGCGCCGCCCACGAGCAGTACTTC. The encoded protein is CASSLRGAAHEQYF.

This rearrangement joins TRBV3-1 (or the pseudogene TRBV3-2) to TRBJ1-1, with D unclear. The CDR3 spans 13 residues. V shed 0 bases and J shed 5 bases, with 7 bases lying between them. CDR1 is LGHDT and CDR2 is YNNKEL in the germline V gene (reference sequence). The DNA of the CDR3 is TGTGCCAGCAGCCAAGAGGGCGGAACTGAAGCTTTCTTT. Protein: CASSQEGGTEAFF.

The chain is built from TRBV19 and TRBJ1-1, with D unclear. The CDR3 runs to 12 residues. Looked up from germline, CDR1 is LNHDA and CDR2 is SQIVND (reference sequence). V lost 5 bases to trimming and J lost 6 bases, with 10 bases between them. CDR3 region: CASSASGAEAFF. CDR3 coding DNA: TGTGCCAGTAGTGCCTCAGGAGCTGAAGCTTTCTTT.

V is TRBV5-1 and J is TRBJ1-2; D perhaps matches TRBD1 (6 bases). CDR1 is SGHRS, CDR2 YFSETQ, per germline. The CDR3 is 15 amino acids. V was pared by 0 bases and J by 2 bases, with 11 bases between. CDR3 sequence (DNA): TGCGCCAGCAGCTTGGCCCCGGACAGCAACTATGGCTACACCTTC. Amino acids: CASSLAPDSNYGYTF.

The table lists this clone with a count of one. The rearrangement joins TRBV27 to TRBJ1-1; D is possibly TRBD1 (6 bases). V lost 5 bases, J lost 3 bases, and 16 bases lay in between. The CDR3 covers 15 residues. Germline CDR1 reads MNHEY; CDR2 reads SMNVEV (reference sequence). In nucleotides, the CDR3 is TGTGCCAGCAGTCAAGGGGGTCTGCGGGACACTGAAGCTTTCTTT. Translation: CASSQGGLRDTEAFF.

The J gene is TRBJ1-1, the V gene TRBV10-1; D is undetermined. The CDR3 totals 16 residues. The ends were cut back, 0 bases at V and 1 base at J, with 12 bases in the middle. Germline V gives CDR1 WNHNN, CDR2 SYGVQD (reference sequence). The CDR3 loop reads CASSESTVGKNTEAFF. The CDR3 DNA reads TGCGCCAGCAGTGAGTCTACGGTAGGGAAGAACACTGAAGCTTTCTTT.

The CDR3 sequence is CASTTGFPYNSPLHF. In nucleotides, the CDR3 is TGTGCCAGCACCACAGGGTTTCCCTATAATTCACCCCTCCACTTT. The J gene is TRBJ1-6, the V gene TRBV11-2, with TRBD1 as a possible D gene (6 bases). The CDR3 is 15 amino acids. The V and J ends lost 7 bases and 2 bases respectively, with 12 bases between them. The germline CDR1 and CDR2 sequences are SGHAT and FQNNGV.

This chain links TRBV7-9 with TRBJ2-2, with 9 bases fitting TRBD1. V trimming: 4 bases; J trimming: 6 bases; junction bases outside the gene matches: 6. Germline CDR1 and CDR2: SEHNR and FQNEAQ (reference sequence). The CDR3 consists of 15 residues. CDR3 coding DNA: TGTGCCAGCAGCTCGGGACAGGGTTTCTCCGGGGAGCTGTTTTTT. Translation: CASSSGQGFSGELFF.

The CDR3 reads CASSPRTTGDGYTF. CDR3 bases: TGTGCCAGCAGTCCTCGGACCACCGGCGATGGCTACACCTTC. This chain joins TRBV2 and TRBJ1-2; no clear D gene. Per germline, CDR1 SNHLY and CDR2 FYNNEI. The V end lost 5 bases, the J end lost 6 bases, and 16 bases lay between the germline ends. The CDR3 extends over 14 amino acids.

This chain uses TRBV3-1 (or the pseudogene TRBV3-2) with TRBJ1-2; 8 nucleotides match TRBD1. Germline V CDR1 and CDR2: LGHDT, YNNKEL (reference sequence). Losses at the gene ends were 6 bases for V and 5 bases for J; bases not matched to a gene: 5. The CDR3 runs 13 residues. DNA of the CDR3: TGTGCCAGCAGTCTCGGACAGGGATATGGCTACACCTTC. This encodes CASSLGQGYGYTF.

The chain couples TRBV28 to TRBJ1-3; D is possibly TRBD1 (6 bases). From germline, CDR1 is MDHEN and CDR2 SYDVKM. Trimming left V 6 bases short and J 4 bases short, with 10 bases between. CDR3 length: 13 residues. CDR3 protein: CASSRTAGNTIYF. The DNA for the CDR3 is TGTGCCAGCAGCCGGACAGCAGGAAACACCATATATTTT.

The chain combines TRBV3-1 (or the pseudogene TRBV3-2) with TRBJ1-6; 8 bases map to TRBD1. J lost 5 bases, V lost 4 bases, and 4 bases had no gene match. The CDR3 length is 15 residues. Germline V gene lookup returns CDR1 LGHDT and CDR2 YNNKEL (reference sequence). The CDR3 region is CASSLRDRNNSPLHF. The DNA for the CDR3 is TGTGCCAGCAGCCTTCGGGACAGGAATAATTCACCCCTCCACTTT.